The 26 T cell receptor beta chains listed next were all sequenced from one sample in a study of OX40 agonist ivuxolimab in advanced cancers. Sequencing used immunoSEQ multiplex PCR; TCRdb keeps in-frame clones, though not all of them. The sample records 75,000 to 80,000 clones, 87% being singletons. The sample was CD4+ or CD8+ T cells sorted from blood, taken in a trial of the OX40 agonist ivuxolimab. Receptors originate from an adult with an advanced solid tumor such as melanoma, head and neck, liver or kidney cancer.

The V call is TRBV5-1, the J call TRBJ2-3; 7 bases fit TRBD2. Per germline, CDR1 SGHRS and CDR2 YFSETQ. V trimming: 3 bases; J trimming: 2 bases; junction bases outside the gene matches: 12. The CDR3 runs 17 residues. The DNA for the CDR3 is TGCGCCAGCAGCTCCCTGCGGCGCGGGAGCACCACAGATACGCAGTATTTT. It encodes CASSSLRRGSTTDTQYF.

The CDR3 DNA reads as TGTGCCAGCAGTTACCTGGGCAACGAGCAGTACTTC. This gives the protein CASSYLGNEQYF. The chain employs TRBV6-5 and TRBJ2-7; D unclear. There are 12 residues in the CDR3. The V end lost 2 bases, the J end lost 5 bases, and 7 bases lay between the germline ends. Germline V CDR1 and CDR2: MNHEY, SVGAGI.

The genes are TRBV6-4 and TRBJ1-2; a possible D gene is TRBD1 (5 bases). Trimming removed 6 bases from V and 7 bases from J, with 24 bases in between. The CDR3 runs to 16 residues. Germline CDR1 reads MRHNA; CDR2 reads SNTAGT. The CDR3 region has the DNA TGTGCCAGCAGGACTGGTTCAGGAGTCGGGGGAGGTGGCTACACCTTC. This encodes CASRTGSGVGGGGYTF.

The gene calls are TRBV7-6 and TRBJ2-3, with 7 bases lining up with TRBD1. V trimming: 5 bases; J trimming: 2 bases; junction bases outside the gene matches: 10. The length of the CDR3 is 16 residues. The germline gives CDR1 SGHVS, CDR2 FNYEAQ. CDR3 loop: CASSPHEDRNTDTQYF. CDR3 DNA sequence: TGTGCCAGCAGCCCGCATGAGGACAGGAACACAGATACGCAGTATTTT.

V usage is TRBV5-4 and J usage is TRBJ1-5; unclear D gene. This CDR3 is 13 amino acids long. The V gene's germline CDR1 is SGHNT and CDR2 YYREEE (reference sequence). V was pared by 4 bases and J by 5 bases, with 10 bases between. Here the CDR3 reads CASSPDKYQPQHF. The CDR3 nucleotides are TGTGCCAGCAGCCCCGACAAATATCAGCCCCAGCATTTT.

The chain couples TRBV30 to TRBJ1-3; D is undetermined. The germline CDR1 and CDR2 sequences are GTSNPN and SVGIG (reference sequence). V lost 4 bases, J lost 10 bases, and 17 bases lay in between. The length of the CDR3 is 13 residues. The chain's CDR3 is CAWTRTVKGTIYF. In DNA form, the CDR3 reads TGTGCCTGGACTAGGACGGTGAAAGGAACCATATATTTT.

The chain joins TRBV9 to TRBJ2-3, with no clear D. This CDR3 is 13 amino acids long. From germline, CDR1 is SGDLS and CDR2 YYNGEE. Between the trimmed V and J ends, which lost 1 base and 2 bases, there was a span of 5 bases. Written as DNA, the CDR3 is TGTGCCAGCAGCGTAAGCCCCACAGATACGCAGTATTTT. The encoded protein is CASSVSPTDTQYF.

The chain is built from TRBV18 and TRBJ2-1; TRBD2 aligns across 12 bases. Germline CDR1 and CDR2: KGHSH and LQKENI. Germline trimming cut 6 bases from V and 6 bases from J; bases unmatched to any gene: 3. This CDR3 comprises 14 residues. The DNA for the CDR3 is TGTGCCAGCTCGTTACTAGCGGGGGGCAATGAGCAGTTCTTC. Protein sequence: CASSLLAGGNEQFF.

The rearrangement links TRBV21-1 to TRBJ2-6. TRBV21-1 is a documented pseudogene. There are 18 residues in the CDR3. CDR3 coding DNA: TGTGCCAGCAGCAAAAACGAGGGGCTGAGCTCTGGGGCCAACGTCCTGACTTTC. Translation gives CASSKNEGLSSGANVLTF.

The rearrangement links TRBV5-1 to TRBJ1-1; 7 bases align to TRBD1. Germline assignment: CDR1 SGHRS and CDR2 YFSETQ. The CDR3 covers 15 residues. With 4 bases clipped from V and 5 bases from J, the junction kept 11 bases outside the gene matches. CDR3 sequence reads: CASSVRQGGSTEAFF. The CDR3 DNA reads TGCGCCAGCAGCGTGAGACAGGGCGGGAGTACTGAAGCTTTCTTT.

This chain joins TRBV25-1 and TRBJ2-7, with D maybe TRBD2 (6 bases). Germline V gene lookup returns CDR1 MGHDK and CDR2 SYGVNS. The CDR3 has 11 residues. V lost 7 bases and J 4 bases, leaving 8 bases between the germline ends. Written as DNA, the CDR3 is TGTGCCAGCAACGGGGGTTACGAGCAGTACTTC. Residues: CASNGGYEQYF.

The gene calls are TRBV4-3 and TRBJ2-1, with 8 bases matching TRBD2. CDR3 length: 14 residues. CDR1 LGHNA and CDR2 YSLEER come from the germline V gene. After removal of 6 bases from V and 4 bases from J, the junction contained 5 bases not matched to a gene. CDR3: CASSSSGVYNEQFF. CDR3 nucleotides: TGCGCCAGCAGTAGTAGCGGGGTATACAATGAGCAGTTCTTC.

The chain employs TRBV7-6 and TRBJ1-5; 8 nucleotides line up with TRBD1. Losses at the gene ends were 3 bases for V and 7 bases for J; bases not matched to a gene: 8. This CDR3 region has 15 residues. Per germline, CDR1 SGHVS and CDR2 FNYEAQ. CDR3: CASSFRTGRGQPQHF. The CDR3 region has the DNA TGTGCCAGCAGCTTCCGGACAGGGCGAGGCCAGCCCCAGCATTTT.

The chain combines TRBV6-5 with TRBJ1-3; unclear D gene. The CDR3 is 15 amino acids. Germline CDR1 is MNHEY and CDR2 is SVGAGI. The germline V and J ends were trimmed by 4 bases and 2 bases, with 12 bases remaining between them. CDR3 bases: TGTGCCAGCAGTTCGCACAAGAGTGCTGGAAACACCATATATTTT. It is translated as CASSSHKSAGNTIYF.

This sequence joins TRBV7-9 and TRBJ2-3; D possibly matches TRBD1 or TRBD2 (6 bases each). The germline V gene has CDR1 SEHNR and CDR2 FQNEAQ (reference sequence). The CDR3 length is 15 residues. The ends were cut back, 1 base at V and 5 bases at J, with 13 bases in the middle. CDR3 sequence reads: CASSLVRGAGDTQYF. The DNA for the CDR3 is TGTGCCAGCAGCTTAGTTAGGGGGGCCGGAGATACGCAGTATTTT.

V is TRBV7-3 and J is TRBJ1-4; D perhaps matches TRBD1 (5 bases). The germline V gene encodes CDR1 SGHTA and CDR2 FQGTGA. CDR3 length: 15 residues. Between the trimmed V and J ends, which lost 2 bases and 7 bases, there was a span of 14 bases. CDR3 sequence reads: CASSLQAGYGEKLFF. The DNA for the CDR3 is TGTGCCAGCAGCTTACAGGCAGGGTATGGTGAAAAACTGTTTTTT.

CDR3 region: CASSLGQGPGELFF. DNA of the CDR3: TGTGCCAGCAGCTTGGGACAGGGGCCCGGGGAGCTGTTTTTT. This chain uses TRBV5-6 with TRBJ2-2; 8 bases are a match to TRBD1. Germline assignment: CDR1 SGHDT and CDR2 YYEEEE. Trimming cost V 0 bases and J 6 bases; bases outside gene matches: 1. The CDR3 consists of 14 residues.

CDR3 nucleotide sequence: TGTGCCAGCTACGGTGGGGGCACAGATACGCAGTATTTT. It translates to CASYGGGTDTQYF. This chain uses TRBV5-6 with TRBJ2-3; D ambiguous. V dropped 7 bases and J dropped 1 base, with 10 bases sitting between them. CDR3 size: 13 residues. Germline V CDR1 and CDR2: SGHDT, YYEEEE.

This chain uses TRBV9 with TRBJ2-1; 10 bases line up with TRBD1. The CDR3 length is 14 residues. The germline gives CDR1 SGDLS, CDR2 YYNGEE. V shed 3 bases, J shed 8 bases, and the junction held 5 bases outside the gene matches. Here the CDR3 reads CASSAQGTGDEQFF. CDR3 in DNA: TGTGCCAGCAGCGCCCAAGGGACAGGGGATGAGCAGTTCTTC.

The chain recombines TRBV30 with TRBJ2-5; D remains ambiguous. Germline values: CDR1 GTSNPN, CDR2 SVGIG (reference sequence). V was cut by 0 bases and J by 1 base, with 6 bases left in between. CDR3 size: 13 residues. The CDR3 is CAWSVRVQETQYF. CDR3 DNA: TGTGCCTGGAGTGTACGGGTCCAAGAGACCCAGTACTTC.

V is TRBV7-2 and J is TRBJ2-2, with D uncertain. Per germline, CDR1 SGHTA and CDR2 FQGNSA. V lost 4 bases and J 1 base, leaving 4 bases between the germline ends. CDR3 length: 13 residues. The CDR3 bases are TGTGCCAGCAGCTCCAAGAACACCGGGGAGCTGTTTTTT. The encoded protein is CASSSKNTGELFF.

The rearrangement joins TRBV29-1 to TRBJ2-5, with TRBD1 identical over 8 bases. The germline gives CDR1 SQVTM, CDR2 ANQGSEA. V shed 1 base and J 2 bases; nucleotides not matched to a gene: 3. The CDR3 contains 14 residues. The CDR3 bases are TGCAGCGTTGAAGGAGGGACAGGTCAAGAGACCCAGTACTTC. Translation: CSVEGGTGQETQYF.

This clone was detected only a few times. This chain connects TRBV10-3 to TRBJ1-5, with D hard to call. Germline V lookup: CDR1 ENHRY, CDR2 SYGVKD. The CDR3 loop spans 15 amino acids. Trimming shortened V by 4 bases and J by 0 bases, and 10 bases separated the two germline ends. The CDR3 sequence is CAISAWGNSNQPQHF. DNA of the CDR3: TGTGCCATCAGTGCTTGGGGTAATAGCAATCAGCCCCAGCATTTT.

V and J are TRBV5-6 and TRBJ1-5; D call uncertain. Germline loops: CDR1 SGHDT, CDR2 YYEEEE. The V end was cut by 0 bases, the J end by 6 bases, with 13 bases between. The length of the CDR3 is 15 residues. The chain's CDR3 is CASSLGSDWGQPQHF. The CDR3 region has the DNA TGTGCCAGCAGCTTGGGATCGGATTGGGGTCAGCCCCAGCATTTT.

CDR3 DNA: TGTGCCAGTAGTACCCTAGGGACAGAATATGGCTACACCTTC. Amino acid sequence: CASSTLGTEYGYTF. The V and J genes are TRBV19 and TRBJ1-2; TRBD1 matches at 7 bases. Germline CDR1 is LNHDA and CDR2 is SQIVND (reference sequence). V lost 4 bases and J lost 5; bases outside the gene matches: 7. This CDR3 has 14 amino acids.

The chain couples TRBV7-6 to TRBJ1-1, with a tentative D call TRBD1 (6 bases). Germline CDR1 reads SGHVS; CDR2 reads FNYEAQ. This CDR3 spans 15 amino acids. Trimming removed 2 bases at V and 1 base at J, with 11 bases between. The CDR3 reads CASSLIRGANTEAFF. The CDR3 DNA follows: TGTGCCAGCAGCTTAATTCGGGGGGCGAACACTGAAGCTTTCTTT. Supplemented by reference TRBV7-6 and TRBJ1-1, the full variable domain reads GAGVSQSPRYKVTKRGQDVALRCDPISGHVSLYWYRQALGQGPEFLTYFNYEAQQDKSGLPNDRFSAERPEGSISTLTIQRTEQRDSAMYRCASSLIRGANTEAFFGQGTRLTVV.